The 20 T cell receptor beta chains given below trace back to one sample, sequenced in a study of blood T cell repertoires in COVID-19. The assay was immunoSEQ multiplex PCR, and TCRdb's table has in-frame clones only and misses some. The sample holds about 200,000 clones, about 88% seen once. Sequencing input: peripheral blood. The source of these receptors is a woman aged 80 or over with acute or convalescent COVID-19.

The chain combines TRBV5-5 with TRBJ1-5; D remains ambiguous. Germline V gene data show CDR1 as SGHKS and CDR2 as YYEKEE (reference sequence). Trimming took off 0 bases at V and 2 bases at J, with 15 bases between the two ends. The CDR3 covers 17 residues. DNA of the CDR3: TGTGCCAGCAGCTTGGACGGCGGAAGAATCGGCAATCAGCCCCAGCATTTT. Residues: CASSLDGGRIGNQPQHF.

This clone was counted once. The sample has other DNA sequences that encode this CDR3 too. The chain links TRBV12-3 or TRBV12-4 to TRBJ1-1, with D hard to call. The CDR3 has 13 amino acids. Trimming removed 2 bases at V and 1 base at J, with 5 bases between. The CDR3 loop reads CASSLSQNTEAFF. CDR3 DNA: TGTGCCAGCAGTTTAAGCCAGAACACTGAAGCTTTCTTT.

This clone has a handful of counts. The DNA for the CDR3 is TGTGCCAGCAGTCACCGGGACAGGGGGCAGGCAGATACGCAGTATTTT. Its protein product is CASSHRDRGQADTQYF. The chain recombines TRBV27 with TRBJ2-3; 12 nucleotides agree with TRBD1. This CDR3 spans 16 amino acids. Germline assignment: CDR1 MNHEY and CDR2 SMNVEV (reference sequence). V lost 5 bases to trimming and J lost 4 bases; unmatched junction nucleotides: 7.

Only a few counts were recorded for this clone. The chain is built from TRBV19 and TRBJ1-5; 7 nucleotides match TRBD1. The junction had 1 base not matched to a gene; V was cut back by 4 bases and J by 1 base. The CDR3 contains 14 residues. Germline CDR1 reads LNHDA; CDR2 reads SQIVND (reference sequence). This chain's CDR3 is CASSRGGSNQPQHF. CDR3 sequence (DNA): TGTGCCAGTAGTAGAGGGGGCAGCAATCAGCCCCAGCATTTT.

The V call is TRBV11-2, the J call TRBJ1-2, with D possibly TRBD1 on 5 matching bases. Trimming cost V 5 bases and J 6 bases, with 16 bases left between them. The germline CDR1 and CDR2 sequences are SGHAT and FQNNGV. There are 14 residues in the CDR3. The CDR3 DNA reads TGTGCCAGCAGCCTCCAGGGCGCAGGAGATGGCTACACCTTC. Amino acid sequence: CASSLQGAGDGYTF.

The CDR3 sequence: CASSPPRVSGTETQYF. CDR3 sequence (DNA): TGTGCCAGCTCACCCCCTCGGGTTAGCGGGACAGAGACCCAGTACTTC. The rearrangement uses TRBV18 and TRBJ2-5; 8 bases align to TRBD2. The CDR3 is made up of 16 amino acids. V lost 3 bases to trimming and J lost 4 bases; unmatched junction nucleotides: 10. Looked up from germline, CDR1 is KGHSH and CDR2 is LQKENI.

The V and J genes are TRBV27 and TRBJ2-3; TRBD2 matches 8 bases. The V gene end was trimmed by 2 bases and the J gene end by 4 bases; junction bases not matched to a gene: 2. The CDR3 is 14 amino acids. The germline gives CDR1 MNHEY, CDR2 SMNVEV (reference sequence). For the CDR3, the DNA is TGTGCCAGCAGTTTACGGGAGGGAGCAGATACGCAGTATTTT. Its protein product is CASSLREGADTQYF.

The rearrangement links TRBV18 to TRBJ1-1; D is perhaps TRBD1 (6 bases). The CDR3 runs to 14 residues. With 4 bases removed from V and 3 bases from J, the gap between germline ends came to 12 bases. Looked up from germline, CDR1 is KGHSH and CDR2 is LQKENI. CDR3 protein: CASSLGQPYTEAFF. The CDR3 DNA is TGTGCCAGCTCACTCGGACAGCCCTACACTGAAGCTTTCTTT.

The J gene is TRBJ2-7, the V gene TRBV9, with D possibly being TRBD2 (5 bases). The CDR3 is made up of 13 amino acids. CDR1 and CDR2 from the germline V gene are SGDLS and YYNGEE. Between the trimmed V and J ends, which lost 4 bases and 3 bases, there was a span of 11 bases. This chain's CDR3 is CASSPPRGYEQYF. The CDR3 DNA follows: TGTGCCAGCAGCCCCCCCCGGGGCTACGAGCAGTACTTC.

V and J are TRBV5-1 and TRBJ2-5, with TRBD2 matching 8 bases. The CDR3 has 14 amino acids. J gave up 5 bases and V 6 bases, and 9 bases lay outside the gene matches. Germline assignment: CDR1 SGHRS and CDR2 YFSETQ. CDR3 loop: CASTPASGYETQYF. The DNA of the CDR3 is TGCGCCAGCACCCCGGCTAGCGGGTATGAGACCCAGTACTTC.

The chain links TRBV28 to TRBJ2-7; D ambiguous. This CDR3 is 18 amino acids long. Between the trimmed V and J ends, which lost 4 bases and 0 bases, there was a span of 22 bases. From germline, CDR1 is MDHEN and CDR2 SYDVKM. The CDR3 loop reads CASSSLELLQNRSYEQYF. The DNA for the CDR3 is TGTGCCAGCAGTTCCCTAGAGCTCCTGCAGAACCGCTCCTACGAGCAGTACTTC.

This clone has only a few counts. J is TRBJ2-1 and V is TRBV7-2, with TRBD2 identical over 9 bases. Germline CDR1 reads SGHTA; CDR2 reads FQGNSA. Trimming removed 5 bases from V and 15 bases from J; junction bases left unmatched: 11. The CDR3 sequence is 13 residues long. The chain's CDR3 is CASSPYPAGGLFF. CDR3 bases: TGTGCCAGCAGCCCCTACCCAGCGGGAGGTCTGTTCTTC.

This chain joins TRBV2 and TRBJ2-7, with TRBD2 matching over 7 bases. V was clipped by 6 bases and J by 0 bases; unmatched bases: 11. CDR1 is SNHLY and CDR2 is FYNNEI in the germline V gene. The CDR3 is 16 amino acids. The DNA for the CDR3 is TGTGCCAGCAGCAGCCGCCTTGGGAGGGTCTCCTACGAGCAGTACTTC. Translation gives CASSSRLGRVSYEQYF.

This chain links TRBV6-6 with TRBJ2-5, with TRBD1 identical over 7 bases. Per the germline V gene, CDR1 is MNHNY and CDR2 is SVGAGI (reference sequence). The CDR3 length is 12 residues. The V gene end was trimmed by 6 bases and the J gene end by 4 bases; junction bases not matched to a gene: 2. The CDR3 sequence: CASSRDRETQYF. The CDR3 nucleotides are TGTGCCAGCAGCAGGGACAGAGAGACCCAGTACTTC.

This chain links TRBV10-2 with TRBJ2-1; 10 positions agree with TRBD2. Germline trimming cut 8 bases from V and 4 bases from J; bases unmatched to any gene: 11. The CDR3 contains 16 residues. Germline assignment: CDR1 WSHSY and CDR2 SAAADI. The CDR3 spells CASCISGRAGYNEQFF. In DNA, the CDR3 is TGCGCCAGCTGTATCAGCGGGAGGGCGGGATACAATGAGCAGTTCTTC.

V is TRBV5-4 and J is TRBJ1-6, with D perhaps matching TRBD1 (6 bases). V shed 0 bases and J shed 5 bases, with 12 bases lying between them. The CDR3 spans 16 residues. Germline-derived CDR1 and CDR2 are SGHNT and YYREEE (reference sequence). CDR3 in amino acids: CASSLDGGRNNSPLHF. In DNA form, the CDR3 reads TGTGCCAGCAGCTTGGATGGGGGCCGGAATAATTCACCCCTCCACTTT.

CDR3 loop: CASSSQGNYGYTF. The DNA for the CDR3 is TGTGCCAGCAGTTCACAGGGGAACTATGGCTACACCTTC. The chain recombines TRBV27 with TRBJ1-2, with TRBD1 matching over 7 bases. The V and J ends lost 4 bases and 2 bases, in that order; junction bases with no gene match: 1. The germline V gene encodes CDR1 MNHEY and CDR2 SMNVEV (reference sequence). This CDR3 spans 13 amino acids.

The CDR3 DNA reads as TGTGCCAGTAGTATAGATTTGGAGACGGCGCAGTACTTC. Residues: CASSIDLETAQYF. The chain links TRBV19 to TRBJ2-7; no definite D call. Trimming removed 0 bases from V and 9 bases from J, with 12 bases in between. In germline, CDR1 is LNHDA, CDR2 SQIVND (reference sequence). This CDR3 is built from 13 residues.

The chain carries TRBV5-6 and TRBJ1-4, with D tentatively TRBD1 (5 bases). Between the trimmed V and J ends, which lost 7 bases and 8 bases, there was a span of 18 bases. This CDR3 comprises 14 residues. CDR1 is SGHDT and CDR2 is YYEEEE in the germline V gene. The CDR3 DNA sequence: TGTGCCAGCGCGAGTATCAGGGAAGGCGAAAAACTGTTTTTT. It translates to CASASIREGEKLFF.

The rearrangement uses TRBV6-2 or TRBV6-3 and TRBJ1-2, with TRBD1 as a possible D gene (6 bases). Germline lookup yields CDR1 MNHEY and CDR2 SVGEGT. The CDR3 is 15 residues long. V was shortened by 5 bases and J by 6 bases, with 19 bases between the two germline ends. The CDR3 region has the DNA TGTGCCAGCAGTCATAAAGACAGGCAGCGTGATGGCTACACCTTC. Protein product: CASSHKDRQRDGYTF.